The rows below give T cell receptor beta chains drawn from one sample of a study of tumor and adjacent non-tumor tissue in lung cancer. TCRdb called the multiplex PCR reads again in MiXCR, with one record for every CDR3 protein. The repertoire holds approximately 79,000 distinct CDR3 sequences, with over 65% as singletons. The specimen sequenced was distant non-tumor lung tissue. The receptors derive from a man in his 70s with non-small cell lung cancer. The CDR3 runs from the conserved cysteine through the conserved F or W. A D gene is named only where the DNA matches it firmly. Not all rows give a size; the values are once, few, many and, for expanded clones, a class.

cdr3_aa: CVSSSWTGGYEQYF
cdr3_nt: TGTGTCAGCAGTTCTTGGACAGGTGGTTACGAGCAGTACTTC
j_call: TRBJ2-7
clone_size: .
v_call: TRBV6-2/TRBV6-3
d_call: TRBD1

cdr3_aa: CASSHYCGTATNEKLVF
cdr3_nt: TGCGCCAGCAGCCACTACTGTGGGACAGCAACTAATGAAAAACTGGTTTTT
j_call: TRBJ1-4
clone_size: .
v_call: TRBV5-1
d_call: TRBD1

cdr3_aa: CSIVLLAGGEQYF
cdr3_nt: TGCAGCATTGTGTTACTAGCGGGCGGCGAGCAGTACTTC
j_call: TRBJ2-7
clone_size: .
v_call: TRBV29-1
d_call: TRBD2

cdr3_aa: CANRGTGEDDQPQHF
cdr3_nt: TGTGCCAACAGGGGGACAGGGGAGGACGATCAGCCCCAGCATTTT
j_call: TRBJ1-5
clone_size: .
v_call: TRBV28
d_call: TRBD1

cdr3_aa: CASSLYTYCYTF
cdr3_nt: TGTGCCAGCAGCTTGTATACTTATTGCTACACCTTC
j_call: TRBJ1-2
clone_size: once
v_call: TRBV5-4
d_call: .

cdr3_aa: CASCVLEKQATQYF
cdr3_nt: TGTGCCAGCTGCGTATTAGAGAAACAAGCGACCCAATACTTC
j_call: TRBJ2-5
clone_size: .
v_call: TRBV12-3/TRBV12-4
d_call: .

cdr3_aa: CTSSLVGTGIAGEQFF
cdr3_nt: .
j_call: TRBJ2-2
clone_size: .
v_call: TRBV11-2
d_call: .

cdr3_aa: CSSSLGVTSLNNGELFF
cdr3_nt: TGTTCCAGCAGCTTGGGGGTGACTAGCCTGAACAACGGGGAGCTGTTTTTT
j_call: TRBJ2-2
clone_size: .
v_call: TRBV11-3
d_call: TRBD2

cdr3_aa: CASCLDRRGAYTF
cdr3_nt: TGTGCCAGCTGCTTAGATAGGAGGGGTGCCTACACCTTC
j_call: TRBJ1-2
clone_size: .
v_call: TRBV11-2
d_call: .

cdr3_aa: CASSQGGHQPQHF
cdr3_nt: TGTGCCAGCAGCCAAGGGGGGCATCAGCCCCAGCATTTT
j_call: TRBJ1-5
clone_size: .
v_call: TRBV14
d_call: .

cdr3_aa: CASRLSGGYEQYF
cdr3_nt: TGCGCCAGCAGATTGTCAGGGGGCTACGAGCAGTACTTC
j_call: TRBJ2-7
clone_size: once
v_call: TRBV5-1
d_call: TRBD1

cdr3_aa: CTSNLGARDLYGYTF
cdr3_nt: TGTACCAGCAATTTAGGGGCCCGCGACCTCTATGGCTACACCTTC
j_call: TRBJ1-2
clone_size: few
v_call: TRBV5-5
d_call: .

cdr3_aa: CASSPGDPGYNGYAF
cdr3_nt: TGTGCCAGCAGCCCAGGGGATCCGGGATACAATGGCTACGCCTTC
j_call: TRBJ1-2
clone_size: .
v_call: TRBV13
d_call: .

cdr3_aa: CTCSQDLIVNTEAFF
cdr3_nt: TGCACCTGCAGCCAAGATCTCATTGTGAACACTGAAGCTTTCTTT
j_call: TRBJ1-1
clone_size: .
v_call: TRBV4-1
d_call: .

cdr3_aa: CACSEGAGANVVTF
cdr3_nt: TGTGCCTGCAGTGAAGGAGCCGGGGCCAACGTCGTGACTTTC
j_call: TRBJ2-6
clone_size: .
v_call: TRBV6-1
d_call: .

cdr3_aa: CVSSYTQGRNSGELFF
cdr3_nt: TGTGTTAGCAGTTATACCCAAGGACGGAACTCCGGGGAGCTGTTTTTT
j_call: TRBJ2-2
clone_size: .
v_call: TRBV6-5
d_call: .

cdr3_aa: CSVVPYPSSGEGGYTF
cdr3_nt: TGCAGCGTTGTCCCATATCCATCCTCGGGAGAAGGTGGCTACACCTTC
j_call: TRBJ1-2
clone_size: .
v_call: TRBV29-1
d_call: .

cdr3_aa: CSASSSPTYEQYF
cdr3_nt: TGCAGTGCTAGTTCAAGCCCCACCTACGAGCAGTACTTC
j_call: TRBJ2-7
clone_size: few
v_call: TRBV20-1
d_call: .

cdr3_aa: CASRPFVEQIREASF
cdr3_nt: TGTGCCAGCCGACCTTTTGTGGAACAAATAAGAGAAGCTTCCTTT
j_call: TRBJ1-1
clone_size: .
v_call: TRBV6-2/TRBV6-3
d_call: .

cdr3_aa: CASSSPLSGGPFF
cdr3_nt: TGTGCCAGCAGCTCGCCCCTGTCTGGGGGCCCGTTCTTC
j_call: TRBJ2-1
clone_size: .
v_call: TRBV5-4
d_call: .

cdr3_aa: CANSQGGEQSGTDTQYF
cdr3_nt: TGCGCCAACAGCCAAGGCGGGGAACAGTCTGGCACAGATACGCAGTATTTT
j_call: TRBJ2-3
clone_size: .
v_call: TRBV4-1
d_call: .

cdr3_aa: CASSSSRSLNTGAFF
cdr3_nt: TGTGCCAGCAGCTCCTCAAGATCCCTGAACACTGGAGCTTTCTTT
j_call: TRBJ1-1
clone_size: .
v_call: TRBV7-9
d_call: .

cdr3_aa: CASSQGGDRTNEQFF
cdr3_nt: TGCGCCAGCAGCCAAGGTGGGGACAGGACCAATGAGCAGTTCTTC
j_call: TRBJ2-1
clone_size: .
v_call: TRBV4-1
d_call: TRBD1

cdr3_aa: CARSGGTGNDYSF
cdr3_nt: TGTGCCAGAAGTGGAGGGACAGGGAATGACTACTCCTTC
j_call: TRBJ1-2
clone_size: .
v_call: TRBV6-1
d_call: TRBD1

cdr3_aa: CASKREGIGNTWELFF
cdr3_nt: TGTGCCAGTAAAAGGGAGGGTATTGGGAACACCTGGGAGCTGTTTTTT
j_call: TRBJ2-2
clone_size: .
v_call: TRBV5-4
d_call: TRBD2

cdr3_aa: CSAVTSLLLHEQFF
cdr3_nt: TGCAGTGCGGTGACGAGCCTCTTATTACATGAGCAGTTCTTC
j_call: TRBJ2-1
clone_size: .
v_call: TRBV20-1
d_call: .

cdr3_aa: CASTRREVSTVRQYF
cdr3_nt: TGTGCCAGCACCCGTCGTGAAGTAAGCACTGTTAGGCAGTATTTT
j_call: TRBJ2-3
clone_size: .
v_call: TRBV11-3
d_call: .

cdr3_aa: CASSRPGMGIGSGNTIYF
cdr3_nt: TGTGCCAGCAGTCGTCCCGGGATGGGAATCGGCTCTGGAAACACCATATATTTT
j_call: TRBJ1-3
clone_size: .
v_call: TRBV12-3/TRBV12-4
d_call: .

cdr3_aa: CASNLGLNTEAFF
cdr3_nt: TGTGCCAGCAACTTAGGGCTGAACACTGAAGCATTCTTT
j_call: TRBJ1-1
clone_size: .
v_call: TRBV5-5
d_call: .

cdr3_aa: CASSGLEKDTQYF
cdr3_nt: TGTGCCAGCAGCGGGCTAGAAAAAGATACGCAGTATTTT
j_call: TRBJ2-3
clone_size: .
v_call: TRBV7-9
d_call: .

cdr3_aa: CASTLGGFNTPLHF
cdr3_nt: TGTGCCAGTACCCTAGGGGGGTTTAATACACCCCTCCACTTT
j_call: TRBJ1-6
clone_size: .
v_call: TRBV12-3/TRBV12-4
d_call: .

cdr3_aa: CAISTDRVNEQYF
cdr3_nt: TGTGCCATCAGTACGGACAGGGTTAACGAACAGTACTTC
j_call: TRBJ2-7
clone_size: .
v_call: TRBV10-3
d_call: TRBD1

cdr3_aa: CSARDTNTEAFF
cdr3_nt: TGCAGTGCCAGAGACACTAACACTGAAGCTTTCTTT
j_call: TRBJ1-1
clone_size: .
v_call: TRBV20-1
d_call: .

cdr3_aa: CASGPQDGNAGELLF
cdr3_nt: TGTGCCAGCGGTCCCCAAGATGGGAACGCCGGGGAGCTGTTATTT
j_call: TRBJ2-2
clone_size: .
v_call: TRBV12-3/TRBV12-4
d_call: .

cdr3_aa: CASNLGSGGPFAEVFF
cdr3_nt: TGTGCCAGCAACTTGGGTTCAGGGGGCCCATTCGCTGAAGTTTTCTTT
j_call: TRBJ1-1
clone_size: .
v_call: TRBV5-4
d_call: TRBD1

cdr3_aa: CASSSDECYTF
cdr3_nt: TGTGCCAGCAGTTCAGACGAATGCTACACCTTT
j_call: TRBJ1-2
clone_size: .
v_call: TRBV12-3/TRBV12-4
d_call: .

cdr3_aa: CPSSEGWAMDQPQHF
cdr3_nt: TGTCCCAGCAGTGAAGGTTGGGCGATGGATCAGCCACAGCATTTT
j_call: TRBJ1-5
clone_size: .
v_call: TRBV6-1
d_call: .

cdr3_aa: CASSADRDTEALF
cdr3_nt: TGTGCCAGCAGCGCCGACAGGGACACAGAAGCTTTGTTT
j_call: TRBJ1-1
clone_size: .
v_call: TRBV11-1
d_call: TRBD1

cdr3_aa: CASSLMATGVARELFF
cdr3_nt: TGTGCCAGCAGCTTAATGGCCACAGGGGTTGCCAGGGAACTGTTTTTT
j_call: TRBJ2-2
clone_size: .
v_call: TRBV11-2
d_call: TRBD1

cdr3_aa: CASSFTKSRNTVAFF
cdr3_nt: TGTGCCAGCAGCTTCACCAAGTCAAGGAACACTGTAGCTTTCTTT
j_call: TRBJ1-1
clone_size: .
v_call: TRBV11-2
d_call: .

cdr3_aa: CASRGHGRRTDMQYF
cdr3_nt: TGTGCCAGCAGAGGACATGGGAGAAGAACAGATATGCAGTATTTT
j_call: TRBJ2-3
clone_size: .
v_call: TRBV28
d_call: .

cdr3_aa: CVSSDSGQGKGYTF
cdr3_nt: TGTGTCAGCAGTGATTCTGGACAGGGGAAGGGCTACACCTTC
j_call: TRBJ1-2
clone_size: .
v_call: TRBV25-1
d_call: TRBD1

cdr3_aa: CASSSGLAGGKGELFF
cdr3_nt: TGTGCCAGCAGTTCGGGACTAGCGGGAGGTAAAGGGGAGCTGTTTTTT
j_call: TRBJ2-2
clone_size: few
v_call: TRBV6-5
d_call: TRBD2

cdr3_aa: CGSRLGQGVADKQYF
cdr3_nt: TGTGGCAGCAGACTCGGACAGGGGGTCGCAGATAAGCAGTATTTT
j_call: TRBJ2-3
clone_size: .
v_call: TRBV11-2
d_call: TRBD1

cdr3_aa: CASSQPERRNTEAFF
cdr3_nt: TGTGCCAGCAGCCAACCGGAACGCCGGAATACTGAAGCTTTCTTT
j_call: TRBJ1-1
clone_size: .
v_call: TRBV4-2
d_call: .

cdr3_aa: CVSSSQGFSDMQYF
cdr3_nt: TGTGTCAGTAGCTCACAGGGGTTCTCGGATATGCAGTATTTT
j_call: TRBJ2-3
clone_size: .
v_call: TRBV11-2
d_call: TRBD1

cdr3_aa: CASSKHTGELFF
cdr3_nt: TGTGCCAGCAGCAAGCACACCGGGGAGCTGTTTTTT
j_call: TRBJ2-2
clone_size: few
v_call: TRBV9
d_call: .

cdr3_aa: CASSITGGVLGQPQHF
cdr3_nt: TGTGCCAGCAGTATAACAGGGGGCGTCTTAGGTCAGCCCCAGCATTTT
j_call: TRBJ1-5
clone_size: many
v_call: TRBV28
d_call: TRBD1

cdr3_aa: CASNESSFTQYF
cdr3_nt: TGTGCCAGCAATGAATCCAGTTTTACACAATATTTT
j_call: TRBJ2-3
clone_size: .
v_call: TRBV6-1
d_call: .

cdr3_aa: CASSTMGNNNQPQHF
cdr3_nt: TGTGCCAGCAGCACGATGGGTAATAACAATCAGCCCCAGCATTTT
j_call: TRBJ1-5
clone_size: .
v_call: TRBV5-8
d_call: .

cdr3_aa: CASSWRQDYPF
cdr3_nt: TGTGCCAGTAGTTGGCGACAGGACTACCCCTTC
j_call: TRBJ1-2
clone_size: .
v_call: TRBV19
d_call: .

cdr3_aa: CASNLEFRITGELFF
cdr3_nt: TGTGCCAGCAACTTGGAGTTCAGAATCACCGGGGAGCTGTTTTTT
j_call: TRBJ2-2
clone_size: .
v_call: TRBV5-6
d_call: .

cdr3_aa: CATSLEGLEQFF
cdr3_nt: TGTGCCACCAGTTTAGAGGGCCTGGAGCAGTTCTTC
j_call: TRBJ2-1
clone_size: once
v_call: TRBV24-1
d_call: .

cdr3_aa: CVNTEGGAGGTEQFF
cdr3_nt: TGTGTCAACACCGAGGGGGGAGCGGGAGGGACTGAGCAGTTCTTC
j_call: TRBJ2-1
clone_size: .
v_call: TRBV12-3/TRBV12-4
d_call: TRBD2